This is a list of T cell receptor beta chains from one sample in a study of Tregs in tolerant kidney transplant recipients. The table came from immunoSEQ multiplex PCR; TCRdb's copy has only in-frame clones and leaves some out. The table lists roughly 52,000 clones, roughly nine tenths of them singletons. The input for sequencing was CD8+ T cells from blood (PBMCs), taken 24 months after the transplant. These receptors were obtained from a human patient who received a combined kidney and bone marrow transplant. Some T cells may possibly be graft donor cells. Each CDR3 is given with its conserved first and last residue. D genes are given only for firm matches. Some rows mark clone size as missing; the rest say once, few, many or name a class of expanded clone.

cdr3_aa j_call clone_size v_call d_call
CASSSMVGGPHNEQFF TRBJ2-1 . TRBV11-3 .
CASSQDTVLSYNEQFF TRBJ2-1 . TRBV4-3 .
CASSPTESYEQYF TRBJ2-7 . TRBV4-1 .
CASSYLRGNYGYTF TRBJ1-2 once TRBV28 .
CASSYVSSENTGELFF TRBJ2-2 . TRBV6-5 .
CASSSLAVLGEQFF TRBJ2-1 . TRBV7-9 TRBD2
CASRPHYRVSGNEQFF TRBJ2-1 . TRBV19 .
CASSEGPTYEQYF TRBJ2-7 . TRBV6-1 .
CASSQDSGGSGNTIYF TRBJ1-3 . TRBV4-1 .
CASSAGRAGGYEQYF TRBJ2-7 . TRBV9 .
CASSFLAPNQPQHF TRBJ1-5 . TRBV28 .
CASAVGDSLIYEQYF TRBJ2-7 . TRBV7-9 .
CASSPGGQLETQYF TRBJ2-5 . TRBV5-4 .
CASSYSPISYEQYF TRBJ2-7 . TRBV6-6 .
CASSLDLSYNEQFF TRBJ2-1 few TRBV5-8 .
CSAQTGVETQYF TRBJ2-5 . TRBV29-1 TRBD1
CASSPDRRQGDEQYF TRBJ2-7 . TRBV2 TRBD1
CASSLTTGGFYEQYF TRBJ2-7 . TRBV19 TRBD1
CASSVPSTGGELTDTQYF TRBJ2-3 . TRBV9 TRBD2
CASVGASSEKLFF TRBJ1-4 . TRBV2 .
CASSTRQGKNIQYF TRBJ2-4 . TRBV19 TRBD1
CASSFGDITYEQYF TRBJ2-7 . TRBV27 .
CASSQQETQYF TRBJ2-5 . TRBV7-9 .
CASSLGLSANQETQYF TRBJ2-5 . TRBV13 .
CASSTSSGISYEQYF . . TRBV19 TRBD2
CASSQAGMNTEAFF TRBJ1-1 few TRBV4-3 .
CASSIVSGGSYNEQFF TRBJ2-1 . TRBV19 TRBD2
CASSLTSGRASEQFF TRBJ2-1 . TRBV7-9 TRBD2
CASRLKGQQVTEAFF TRBJ1-1 . TRBV5-1 .